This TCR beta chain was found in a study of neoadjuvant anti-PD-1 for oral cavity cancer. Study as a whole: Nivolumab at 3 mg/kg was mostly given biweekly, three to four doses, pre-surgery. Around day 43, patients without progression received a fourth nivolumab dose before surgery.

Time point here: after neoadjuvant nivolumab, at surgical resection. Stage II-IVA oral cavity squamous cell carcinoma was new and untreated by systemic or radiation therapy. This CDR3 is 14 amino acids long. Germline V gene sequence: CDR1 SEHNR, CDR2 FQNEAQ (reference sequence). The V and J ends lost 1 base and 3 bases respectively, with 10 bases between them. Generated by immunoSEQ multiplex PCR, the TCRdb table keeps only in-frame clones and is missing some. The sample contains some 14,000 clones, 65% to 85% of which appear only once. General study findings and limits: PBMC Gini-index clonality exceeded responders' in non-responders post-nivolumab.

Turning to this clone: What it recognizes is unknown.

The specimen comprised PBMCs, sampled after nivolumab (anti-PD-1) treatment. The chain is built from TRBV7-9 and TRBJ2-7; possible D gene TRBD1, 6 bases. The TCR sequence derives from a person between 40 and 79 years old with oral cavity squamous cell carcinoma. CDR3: CASSLGEQGYEQYF. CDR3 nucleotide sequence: TGTGCCAGCAGCTTAGGGGAACAGGGCTACGAGCAGTACTTC.